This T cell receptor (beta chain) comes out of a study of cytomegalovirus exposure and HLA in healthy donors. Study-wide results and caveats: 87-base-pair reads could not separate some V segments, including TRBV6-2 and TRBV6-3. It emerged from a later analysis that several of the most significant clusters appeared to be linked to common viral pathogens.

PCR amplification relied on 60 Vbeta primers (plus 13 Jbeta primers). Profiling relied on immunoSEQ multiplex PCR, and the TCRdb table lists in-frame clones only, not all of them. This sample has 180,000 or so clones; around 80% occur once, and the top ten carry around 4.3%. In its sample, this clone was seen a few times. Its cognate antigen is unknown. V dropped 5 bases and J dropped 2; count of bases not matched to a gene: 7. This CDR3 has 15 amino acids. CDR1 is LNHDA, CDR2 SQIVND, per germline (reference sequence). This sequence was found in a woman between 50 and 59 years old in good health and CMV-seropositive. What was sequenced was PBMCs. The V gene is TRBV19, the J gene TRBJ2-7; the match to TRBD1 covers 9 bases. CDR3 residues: CASSHRDRAPYEQYF. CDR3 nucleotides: TGTGCCAGTAGTCACCGGGACAGGGCGCCCTACGAGCAGTACTTC.